The sequence of this TCR beta chain was determined in a study of blood T cell repertoires in COVID-19. In the original workflow: The authors estimated nucleated cell counts from reference gene primer amplification. This table comes from immunoSEQ multiplex PCR, and its TCRdb copy is limited to in-frame clones, with some not included. The V and J calls and clone size were taken over from that table, and D and trimming were inferred from the DNA. The sample holds 250,000 to 300,000 clones, over 85% seen once. V was cut by 5 bases and J by 7 bases, with 21 bases left in between. The CDR3 runs to 16 residues. CDR1 MNHEY and CDR2 SMNVEV come from the germline V gene (reference sequence). Clinical history reported by participants formed the basis on which cohorts were assigned. No more than 2 weeks before study entry, exposed participants had met a case of COVID-19.

This chain uses TRBV27 with TRBJ1-3, with D possibly being TRBD1 (6 bases). This receptor was identified in a woman between 45 and 60 years old who had been exposed to COVID-19. The sequenced sample consisted of PBMCs or T cells enriched from blood (not recorded which). CDR3 DNA sequence: TGTGCCAGCAGTCTCACCTCCTCCGGGGGGCACAACACCATATATTTT. Its protein product is CASSLTSSGGHNTIYF.